Below, 26 T cell receptor beta chains from the same sample are listed, as sequenced in a study of T-cell reconstitution after alpha-beta-depleted transplantation in children. Preparation of the TCRbeta library involved a method that used unique molecular identifiers. Using its own MiXCR run on the PCR reads, TCRdb lists one record per CDR3 protein. The table shows almost 600,000 distinct CDR3 sequences, with roughly a quarter occurring only once. The specimen comprised PBMCs, sampled before TCRalphabeta/CD19-depleted stem cell transplant. The receptors shown here come from a boy in the first two years of life with Wiskott-Aldrich syndrome, due to receive a stem cell transplant.

This chain links TRBV5-5 with TRBJ2-7; no firm D call. V gave up 4 bases and J gave up 5 bases, with 7 bases separating them. This CDR3 has 11 amino acids. Germline V CDR1 and CDR2: SGHKS, YYEKEE (reference sequence). The CDR3 loop is CASSQYNEQYF. DNA for the CDR3: TGTGCCAGCAGCCAGTATAACGAGCAGTACTTC.

This chain joins TRBV7-2 and TRBJ1-1; possible D gene TRBD1, 6 bases. Germline loops: CDR1 SGHTA, CDR2 FQGNSA. CDR3 length: 14 amino acids. V was trimmed by 3 bases and J by 1 base, leaving 9 bases between them. CDR3 protein: CASSFQGTNTEAFF. The CDR3 nucleotides are TGTGCCAGCAGCTTCCAGGGGACGAACACTGAAGCTTTCTTT.

The V and J genes are TRBV28 and TRBJ2-3; the D gene is possibly TRBD1 (5 bases). The germline V gene has CDR1 MDHEN and CDR2 SYDVKM. V was clipped by 6 bases and J by 2 bases, with 6 bases between them. The CDR3 is 12 amino acids. CDR3 DNA sequence: TGTGCCAGCAGGACAGACACAGATACGCAGTATTTT. Protein: CASRTDTDTQYF.

This clonotype showed up just a few times. This chain links TRBV29-1 with TRBJ1-1, with D perhaps TRBD1 (5 bases). Germline V gives CDR1 SQVTM, CDR2 ANQGSEA. Trimming stripped 5 bases from V and 4 bases from J, with 20 bases between. CDR3 size: 15 residues. The CDR3 is CSVPLSGGRGTEAFF. The CDR3 DNA sequence: TGCAGCGTTCCCCTATCGGGGGGACGCGGCACTGAAGCTTTCTTT.

This clonotype was seen a few times. This chain connects TRBV5-1 to TRBJ2-7, with D possibly TRBD1 on 6 matching bases. V was trimmed by 0 bases and J by 5 bases, leaving 15 bases between them. Per germline, CDR1 SGHRS and CDR2 YFSETQ. This CDR3 comprises 15 residues. In DNA, the CDR3 is TGCGCCAGCAGCTTGGGTGACGGCAGGGACAACGAGCAGTACTTC. This gives the protein CASSLGDGRDNEQYF.

The V call is TRBV7-9, the J call TRBJ2-3; TRBD2 matches 14 bases. CDR1 is SEHNR and CDR2 is FQNEAQ in the germline V gene (reference sequence). Unmatched junction bases numbered 7, after V lost 5 bases and J lost 3 bases. The CDR3 loop spans 17 amino acids. The CDR3 reads CASSPLGLAGATDTQYF. The CDR3 bases are TGTGCCAGCAGCCCACTGGGACTAGCGGGAGCAACAGATACGCAGTATTTT.

The gene calls are TRBV2 and TRBJ1-4; TRBD1 aligns across 7 bases. Per germline, CDR1 SNHLY and CDR2 FYNNEI. V shed 8 bases, J shed 4 bases, and the junction held 7 bases outside the gene matches. The CDR3 contains 14 residues. CDR3 in amino acids: CASGGQQINEKLFF. CDR3 DNA sequence: TGTGCCAGCGGGGGACAGCAGATTAATGAAAAACTGTTTTTT.

Only a few counts were recorded for this clonotype. V and J are TRBV12-3 or TRBV12-4 and TRBJ2-1; 9 bases are a match to TRBD2. The CDR3 totals 15 residues. With V trimmed by 1 base and J by 8 bases, 6 bases remained unmatched. The CDR3 sequence is CASSLGGRASDEQFF. CDR3 nucleotides: TGTGCCAGCAGTTTAGGCGGGAGGGCATCGGATGAGCAGTTCTTC.

The chain has TRBV7-6 and TRBJ2-7; 8 bases align to TRBD1. Trimming removed 2 bases from V and 3 bases from J; junction bases left unmatched: 6. The CDR3 runs to 15 residues. Germline V gene data show CDR1 as SGHVS and CDR2 as FNYEAQ. The CDR3: CASSLRGQGLYEQYF. In DNA form, the CDR3 reads TGTGCCAGCAGCTTACGAGGACAGGGACTCTACGAGCAGTACTTC. The whole variable domain, remainder taken from reference TRBV7-6 and TRBJ2-7, is GAGVSQSPRYKVTKRGQDVALRCDPISGHVSLYWYRQALGQGPEFLTYFNYEAQQDKSGLPNDRFSAERPEGSISTLTIQRTEQRDSAMYRCASSLRGQGLYEQYFGPGTRLTVT.

The rearrangement links TRBV7-3 to TRBJ2-2; D is uncertain. V lost 0 bases and J lost 6, with 5 bases in between. In germline, CDR1 is SGHTA, CDR2 FQGTGA. There are 13 residues in the CDR3. CDR3 nucleotide sequence: TGTGCCAGCAGCTTAACAGAATCCGGGGAGCTGTTTTTT. As protein: CASSLTESGELFF.

The chain uses TRBV29-1 and TRBJ2-7, with 8 positions matching TRBD2. Germline values: CDR1 SQVTM, CDR2 ANQGSEA. With 4 bases clipped from V and 2 bases from J, the junction kept 7 bases outside the gene matches. The length of the CDR3 is 14 residues. The CDR3 region is CSVVGSGKPYEQYF. CDR3 nucleotide sequence: TGCAGCGTTGTAGGTAGCGGGAAGCCCTACGAGCAGTACTTC.

A few counts support this clonotype. The rearrangement uses TRBV20-1 and TRBJ2-1, with D possibly TRBD2 on 6 matching bases. The ends were cut back, 0 bases at V and 9 bases at J, with 9 bases in the middle. Germline assignment: CDR1 DFQATT and CDR2 SNEGSKA (reference sequence). This CDR3 is 12 amino acids long. Here the CDR3 reads CSAREAGGEQFF. DNA for the CDR3: TGCAGTGCTAGAGAGGCCGGGGGTGAGCAGTTCTTC.

The rearrangement uses TRBV6-5 and TRBJ1-3, with D uncertain. CDR3 length equals 16 residues. Germline values: CDR1 MNHEY, CDR2 SVGAGI. Trimming took off 0 bases at V and 0 bases at J, with 9 bases between the two ends. The CDR3 here is CASSYSPKISGNTIYF. The CDR3 DNA sequence: TGTGCCAGCAGTTACTCGCCGAAAATCTCTGGAAACACCATATATTTT.

This clonotype was observed a few times. This sequence joins TRBV27 and TRBJ2-7; 14 positions agree with TRBD2. Germline V gene lookup returns CDR1 MNHEY and CDR2 SMNVEV (reference sequence). V was clipped by 2 bases and J by 0 bases; unmatched bases: 3. The CDR3 loop spans 17 amino acids. The CDR3 loop is CASSLTGLAGVSYEQYF. The CDR3 bases are TGTGCCAGCAGTTTAACGGGACTAGCGGGAGTCTCCTACGAGCAGTACTTC.

The chain joins TRBV7-2 to TRBJ2-7; D is unclear. The CDR3 extends over 15 amino acids. Deletions cut 0 bases from V and 0 bases from J, with 9 bases between. Germline-derived CDR1 and CDR2 are SGHTA and FQGNSA. The CDR3 protein is CASSLAVGYSYEQYF. CDR3 nucleotide sequence: TGTGCCAGCAGCTTAGCGGTAGGTTACTCCTACGAGCAGTACTTC.

The gene calls are TRBV10-3 and TRBJ2-6, with 10 bases identical to TRBD1. CDR1 is ENHRY, CDR2 SYGVKD, per germline. CDR3 size: 17 residues. Trimming took 10 bases from V and 1 from J; bases not matched to a gene: 10. The CDR3 loop is CATKSGTGESGANVLTF. CDR3 sequence (DNA): TGTGCCACAAAATCCGGGACAGGGGAATCTGGGGCCAACGTCCTGACTTTC.

The chain is built from TRBV5-1 and TRBJ2-7; TRBD2 aligns across 10 bases. J gave up 4 bases and V 4 bases, and 11 bases lay outside the gene matches. Germline lookup yields CDR1 SGHRS and CDR2 YFSETQ. The CDR3 is 16 residues long. The CDR3 loop reads CASSAEPGLARYEQYF. The CDR3 coding sequence is TGCGCCAGCAGCGCCGAACCGGGACTAGCGAGATACGAGCAGTACTTC.

The gene calls are TRBV6-5 and TRBJ2-7, with D possibly called TRBD1 or TRBD2 (6 bases each). The germline V gene encodes CDR1 MNHEY and CDR2 SVGAGI. V lost 0 bases to trimming and J lost 7 bases, with 22 bases between them. The CDR3 is made up of 17 amino acids. The CDR3 DNA follows: TGTGCCAGCAGTTACTCGAGGGGGGTTCGCGACCCGGGGGAGCAGTACTTC. This codes for CASSYSRGVRDPGEQYF.

This clonotype appeared a few times. The rearrangement joins TRBV11-2 to TRBJ2-1, with 10 positions matching TRBD2. The CDR3 runs 19 residues. CDR1 is SGHAT, CDR2 FQNNGV, per germline. The J segment lost 8 bases and the V segment lost 0 bases, leaving 16 bases of the junction unmatched. Here the CDR3 reads CASSLDAVLPAGGPHEQFF. The CDR3 DNA follows: TGTGCCAGCAGCTTAGATGCAGTGCTTCCAGCGGGAGGGCCCCATGAGCAGTTCTTC. The full variable domain, its missing parts supplied by reference TRBV11-2 and TRBJ2-1, is EAGVAQSPRYKIIEKRQSVAFWCNPISGHATLYWYQQILGQGPKLLIQFQNNGVVDDSQLPKDRFSAERLKGVDSTLKIQPAKLEDSAVYLCASSLDAVLPAGGPHEQFFGPGTRLTVL.

V and J are TRBV28 and TRBJ2-1, with TRBD2 identical over 10 bases. V dropped 6 bases and J dropped 4; count of bases not matched to a gene: 6. CDR3 size: 15 residues. Germline lookup yields CDR1 MDHEN and CDR2 SYDVKM. CDR3 sequence (DNA): TGTGCCAGCAGACAAGGACTAGCGGAATACAATGAGCAGTTCTTC. Protein product: CASRQGLAEYNEQFF.

V gene TRBV14 combines with J gene TRBJ2-3; D unresolved. This CDR3 contains 14 residues. V was clipped by 2 bases and J by 2 bases, with 8 bases between them. CDR1 and CDR2 (germline): SGHDN, FVKESK. The CDR3 DNA follows: TGTGCCAGCAGCCAATTCCAATCCACAGATACGCAGTATTTT. Encoded protein: CASSQFQSTDTQYF.

The chain uses TRBV5-1 and TRBJ2-2, with 7 bases matching TRBD1. Per germline, CDR1 SGHRS and CDR2 YFSETQ. The CDR3 length is 13 residues. The junction had 1 base not matched to a gene; V was cut back by 4 bases and J by 4 bases. CDR3 residues: CASSTGVTGELFF. Written as DNA, the CDR3 is TGCGCCAGCAGCACAGGGGTCACCGGGGAGCTGTTTTTT.

The rearrangement links TRBV6-5 to TRBJ1-2; no firm D call. Trimming removed 2 bases at V and 3 bases at J, with 4 bases between. This CDR3 has 12 residues. CDR1 MNHEY and CDR2 SVGAGI come from the germline V gene. CDR3 DNA sequence: TGTGCCAGCAGTTACGGAGACTATGGCTACACCTTC. This translates into CASSYGDYGYTF.

This clonotype was counted only a few times. The chain links TRBV10-3 to TRBJ2-7, with 11 bases lining up with TRBD2. CDR3 size: 14 residues. V trimming: 8 bases; J trimming: 1 base; junction bases outside the gene matches: 4. The germline V gene has CDR1 ENHRY and CDR2 SYGVKD. CDR3 DNA sequence: TGTGCCATCGCCCGGACTAGCGGGTCCTACGAGCAGTACTTC. This encodes CAIARTSGSYEQYF.

This clonotype has only a few counts. The chain couples TRBV27 to TRBJ2-5; no clear D gene. Germline CDR1 MNHEY, CDR2 SMNVEV (reference sequence). This CDR3 region has 15 residues. V lost 0 bases to trimming and J lost 3 bases, with 11 bases between them. The CDR3 loop is CASSLSLGWEETQYF. In DNA, the CDR3 is TGTGCCAGCAGTTTATCGCTGGGGTGGGAAGAGACCCAGTACTTC.

This rearrangement joins TRBV5-1 to TRBJ1-2; D remains ambiguous. CDR3 length: 13 residues. Germline values: CDR1 SGHRS, CDR2 YFSETQ. V lost 0 bases and J 4 bases, leaving 7 bases between the germline ends. The DNA of the CDR3 is TGCGCCAGCAGCTTGGGGCAGCTCTATGGCTACACCTTC. It encodes CASSLGQLYGYTF. Drawing the rest from reference TRBV5-1 and TRBJ1-2, the complete variable domain is KAGVTQTPRYLIKTRGQQVTLSCSPISGHRSVSWYQQTPGQGLQFLFEYFSETQRNKGNFPGRFSGRQFSNSRSEMNVSTLELGDSALYLCASSLGQLYGYTFGSGTRLTVV.